The entry below gives a single TCR beta chain sequence along with its context. The target antigen is unknown. This record belongs to a study of shared clonotypes between healthy human individuals. Overall study results and limits: Naive CD4 clonotypes were shared across a handful of donors at roughly 5%.

Data came from immunoSEQ multiplex PCR; TCRdb stores just in-frame clones and leaves some out. The sample includes approximately 600,000 clones, around 96% seen only once; the top ten take about 0.11%. Trimming cost V 3 bases and J 0 bases; bases outside gene matches: 2. Germline CDR1 is SGHVS and CDR2 is FNYEAQ. The CDR3 is 15 amino acids. Only CD45RO-negative cells positively selected for CCR7 counted as naive CD8 cells, so terminally differentiated effector memory CD45RA+ cells were excluded. The receptor comes from a woman in her twenties or thirties in good health. The sequencing sample was made of naive CD8+ T cells sorted from blood. The chain is built from TRBV7-6 and TRBJ1-2; 9 bases are shared with TRBD1. This chain's CDR3 is CASSFGTGSNYGYTF. CDR3 DNA sequence: TGTGCCAGCAGCTTCGGGACAGGGTCTAACTATGGCTACACCTTC.